Listed here are 14 T cell receptor beta chains from one sample, sequenced in a study of OX40 agonist ivuxolimab in advanced cancers. Clones were read by immunoSEQ multiplex PCR, and TCRdb kept only the in-frame ones, dropping some. Altogether approximately 18,000 clones are present, roughly nine tenths being singletons, with the ten largest covering 15% to 20%. Sequencing was performed on CD4+ or CD8+ T cells sorted from blood, taken in a trial of the OX40 agonist ivuxolimab. These TCRs come from an adult with an advanced solid tumor such as melanoma, head and neck, liver or kidney cancer.

The rearrangement links TRBV30 to TRBJ2-4; possibly TRBD2 for D (5 bases). The CDR3 is made up of 15 amino acids. Per germline, CDR1 GTSNPN and CDR2 SVGIG (reference sequence). The V and J ends lost 0 bases and 5 bases respectively, with 14 bases between them. CDR3: CAWSVLASPQNIQYF. The CDR3 DNA reads TGTGCCTGGAGTGTGCTAGCCTCGCCCCAAAACATTCAGTACTTC. The whole variable domain, filled in from reference TRBV30 and TRBJ2-4, reads SQTIHQWPATLVQPVGSPLSLECTVEGTSNPNLYWYRQAAGRGLQLLFYSVGIGQISSEVPQNLSASRPQDRQFILSSKKLLLSDSGFYLCAWSVLASPQNIQYFGAGTRLSVL.

The V gene is TRBV7-3, the J gene TRBJ2-2; TRBD1 matches at 8 bases. CDR1 and CDR2 (germline): SGHTA, FQGTGA. The length of the CDR3 is 16 residues. Germline trimming cut 5 bases from V and 3 bases from J; bases unmatched to any gene: 8. The DNA of the CDR3 is TGTGCCAGCAGCCTACAGGGGGGTGTGTACACCGGGGAGCTGTTTTTT. Its protein product is CASSLQGGVYTGELFF.

This chain joins TRBV30 and TRBJ2-3; 10 bases are a match to TRBD2. The germline V gene encodes CDR1 GTSNPN and CDR2 SVGIG (reference sequence). The CDR3 extends over 15 amino acids. The V and J ends lost 4 bases and 2 bases, in that order; junction bases with no gene match: 6. CDR3 coding DNA: TGTGCCTGGAATCCAGCGGGAGGGCCCACAGATACGCAGTATTTT. It is translated as CAWNPAGGPTDTQYF.

The chain joins TRBV7-9 to TRBJ2-1; 8 nucleotides agree with TRBD2. Germline values: CDR1 SEHNR, CDR2 FQNEAQ (reference sequence). Losses at the gene ends were 3 bases for V and 7 bases for J; bases not matched to a gene: 5. The CDR3 sequence is 14 residues long. The CDR3 spells CASSFGLATNEQFF. CDR3 nucleotides: TGTGCCAGCAGCTTCGGACTAGCAACTAATGAGCAGTTCTTC.

This chain joins TRBV6-1 and TRBJ2-7; D uncertain. This CDR3 has 14 amino acids. The V end was cut by 4 bases, the J end by 4 bases, with 14 bases between. CDR1 and CDR2 (germline): MNHNS, SASEGT. The CDR3 nucleotides read TGTGCCAGCAGTGCGCCTGTTACAATTTACGAGCAGTACTTC. This codes for CASSAPVTIYEQYF.

The J gene is TRBJ2-5, the V gene TRBV27; the D gene is possibly TRBD2 (6 bases). Trimming removed 4 bases from V and 4 bases from J, with 13 bases in between. From germline, CDR1 is MNHEY and CDR2 SMNVEV (reference sequence). The CDR3 covers 14 residues. The CDR3 coding sequence is TGTGCCAGCAGTTACATGGGGGGTGGAGAGACCCAGTACTTC. Protein product: CASSYMGGGETQYF.

The chain couples TRBV4-1 to TRBJ1-3; D remains ambiguous. The CDR3 sequence is 17 residues long. In germline, CDR1 is MGHRA, CDR2 YSYEKL. V lost 4 bases and J lost 0, with 16 bases in between. CDR3 amino acids: CASSRGAVPSSGNTIYF. The CDR3 nucleotides are TGCGCCAGCAGCCGCGGCGCAGTCCCCAGCTCTGGAAACACCATATATTTT.

The genes are TRBV18 and TRBJ2-1, with 8 bases fitting TRBD1. Looked up from germline, CDR1 is KGHSH and CDR2 is LQKENI. Trimming cost V 1 base and J 5 bases; bases outside gene matches: 4. This CDR3 spans 15 amino acids. CDR3 loop: CASSPLGTGHNEQFF. CDR3 coding DNA: TGTGCCAGCTCACCACTCGGGACAGGACACAATGAGCAGTTCTTC.

This clone was counted once. The chain employs TRBV11-3 and TRBJ1-2; 7 bases line up with TRBD1. Trimming removed 0 bases from V and 3 bases from J; junction bases left unmatched: 1. Germline assignment: CDR1 SGHNT and CDR2 YENEEA. The CDR3 loop spans 14 amino acids. This chain's CDR3 is CASSLDGQDYGYTF. CDR3 bases: TGTGCCAGCAGCTTAGACGGACAGGACTATGGCTACACCTTC.

The rearrangement uses TRBV27 and TRBJ2-1; 10 nucleotides line up with TRBD2. Germline trimming cut 2 bases from V and 0 bases from J; bases unmatched to any gene: 7. This CDR3 comprises 18 residues. Germline V lookup: CDR1 MNHEY, CDR2 SMNVEV (reference sequence). This CDR3 reads CASSLRGSGRSSYNEQFF. CDR3 sequence (DNA): TGTGCCAGCAGTTTAAGGGGTAGCGGGAGGAGCTCCTACAATGAGCAGTTCTTC.

The V and J genes are TRBV10-2 and TRBJ2-3; maybe TRBD2 (6 bases). This CDR3 spans 15 amino acids. V lost 8 bases to trimming and J lost 3 bases, with 18 bases between them. Germline-derived CDR1 and CDR2 are WSHSY and SAAADI. The CDR3 coding sequence is TGCGCCAGCCGTCCCGGGACTCGAATTACAGATACGCAGTATTTT. Protein: CASRPGTRITDTQYF.

V gene TRBV13 combines with J gene TRBJ1-6, with D tentatively TRBD1 (5 bases). V lost 6 bases, J lost 10 bases, and 16 bases lay in between. Germline V gene lookup returns CDR1 PRHDT and CDR2 FYEKMQ (reference sequence). CDR3 length: 14 residues. The DNA of the CDR3 is TGTGCCAGCAGGCAGTGGAGGGGAGGATCACCCCTCCACTTT. Encoded protein: CASRQWRGGSPLHF.

The V gene is TRBV27, the J gene TRBJ2-7; TRBD2 aligns across 7 bases. V trimming: 3 bases; J trimming: 5 bases; junction bases outside the gene matches: 4. This CDR3 spans 13 amino acids. Per germline, CDR1 MNHEY and CDR2 SMNVEV (reference sequence). The CDR3 region is CASSFIAGDEQYF. The CDR3 region has the DNA TGTGCCAGCAGTTTCATAGCGGGCGACGAGCAGTACTTC.

The V gene is TRBV7-2, the J gene TRBJ1-1; D gene ambiguous. Deletions cut 5 bases from V and 3 bases from J, with 19 bases between. This CDR3 region has 16 residues. Germline loops: CDR1 SGHTA, CDR2 FQGNSA. The CDR3 region is CASSRALGDGDTEAFF. In nucleotides, the CDR3 is TGTGCCAGCAGCCGAGCGCTTGGGGATGGGGACACTGAAGCTTTCTTT.